This TCR beta chain was documented in a study of T-cell reconstitution after alpha-beta-depleted transplantation in children (dated by TCRdb to between 2015 and 2016). The study in broad terms: Using TCR repertoire profiling, the study quantitatively followed how T-cell immune reconstitution unfolded in children after TCRalphabeta/CD19-depleted allogeneic hematopoietic cell transplantation.

The library was produced with PCR. The sample was run on an Illumina HiSeq 2500. TCR libraries were prepared with molecular barcoding, using unique molecular identifiers to normalize TCRbeta repertoire quantification. TCRdb itself trimmed the public reads at Q25 with fastp, ran MiXCR and retained productive beta chains. Under each unique CDR3 protein, matching rows form one entry showing the most common genes and DNA. The sample includes about 980,000 distinct CDR3 sequences, with around 30% observed a single time. Of the sample, over 25% falls within the top ten clones. The cysteine opens and the phenylalanine closes a CDR3 of 17 amino acids. CDR3 DNA is the only sequence kept; it has 51 bases, read in frame from the first base. Via the germline V gene, CDR1 is ENHRY and CDR2 SYGVKD. Relative to germline, V is 3 bases shorter and J is 6 bases shorter, with 20 bases between their ends. Results the study describes overall, beyond this receptor: Over subsequent months, a decline in hyperexpanded clone frequencies was noted, and after one year, T-cell counts and TCRbeta diversity were mostly ascribed to newly produced T cells. The high TCRbeta diversity at day 60 in some patients was ascribed to recipient T cells and intrathymic progenitors that had survived conditioning. About two months after transplant, the apparently early recovery of alphabetaT-cell counts reportedly depended on just several hundred clones that had expanded rapidly and came from non-depleted graft cells.

As to this clonotype: Its antigen remains undetermined. No much larger clone exists at a distance of one base, and base qualities are not known.

The intended sense of this specimen's treatment or condition label: allogeneic hematopoietic cell transplantation with graft depleted of TCRalphabeta T cells and CD19 B cells. Transplant recipients were children who received TCRalphabeta/CD19-depleted allogeneic hematopoietic cell grafts. This receptor was taken from a boy in the first two years of life who had a stem cell transplant for SCID, so the T cells may come from the graft donor. The V and J segments used are TRBV10-3 and TRBJ2-2; the D assignment is uncertain and may be TRBD1 or TRBD2, with 5 bases supporting each. The sample consisted of PBMCs, mostly from graft donor cells, taken 360 days after TCRalphabeta/CD19-depleted stem cell transplant. The CDR3 loop reads CAISEGAGTLVAGELFF. The DNA sequence follows: TGTGCCATCAGTGAAGGGGCCGGGACGCTGGTAGCCGGGGAGCTGTTTTTT.